The rows below give T cell receptor beta chains drawn from one sample of a study of blood T cells in healthy people across ages. TCRdb reprocessed the 5' RACE reads with MiXCR, giving one entry per CDR3 protein. Among around 800,000 distinct CDR3 sequences, under 30% were seen once, and the ten largest hold approximately 2.9%. This sample also appeared in a second study, on T cells of mothers and their children.

Material: blood. The receptors here all came from a boy under 18 in good health. The CDR3 runs from the conserved cysteine through the conserved F or W. D genes are given only for firm matches. The size field is filled for only some rows; it gives once, few, many or a size class.

size: NA; D: TRBD1; J: TRBJ1-1; V: TRBV12-3/TRBV12-4; CDR3: CASSIQGYTEAFF; DNA: TGTGCCAGCAGTATACAGGGGTACACTGAAGCTTTCTTT
size: few; D: NA; J: TRBJ2-7; V: TRBV25-1; CDR3: CATSPRVRVKIAEQYF; DNA: TGTGCCACCAGCCCTCGGGTCAGGGTAAAGATAGCTGAGCAGTACTTC
size: NA; D: TRBD1; J: TRBJ2-5; V: TRBV12-3/TRBV12-4; CDR3: CASSSYRGETQYF; DNA: TGTGCCAGCAGTTCCTACAGGGGAGAGACCCAGTACTTC
size: many; D: TRBD2; J: TRBJ2-4; V: TRBV28; CDR3: CASSLGGVAKNIQYF; DNA: TGTGCCAGCAGTTTAGGGGGGGTAGCCAAAAACATTCAGTACTTC
size: NA; D: NA; J: TRBJ1-1; V: TRBV29-1; CDR3: CSVDGVSLKPEAFF; DNA: TGCAGCGTTGATGGGGTTTCGCTTAAACCTGAAGCTTTCTTT
size: many; D: NA; J: TRBJ2-3; V: TRBV6-6; CDR3: CASKVIGGTDTQYF; DNA: TGTGCCAGCAAAGTGATCGGGGGCACAGATACGCAGTATTTT
size: few; D: NA; J: TRBJ2-4; V: TRBV29-1; CDR3: CSVERTTTSNIQYF; DNA: TGCAGCGTTGAGAGGACCACAACTTCAAACATTCAGTACTTC
size: NA; D: TRBD2; J: TRBJ2-3; V: TRBV4-2; CDR3: CASSQGSGGLPDTQYF; DNA: TGTGCCAGCAGCCAAGGGTCGGGGGGGCTCCCAGATACGCAGTATTTT
size: NA; D: NA; J: TRBJ2-7; V: TRBV28; CDR3: CASSPLDSREYEQYF; DNA: TGTGCCAGCAGTCCTTTGGACTCTAGGGAGTACGAGCAGTACTTC
size: NA; D: NA; J: TRBJ2-1; V: TRBV7-3; CDR3: CASSSAGTNNRDEQFF; DNA: TGTGCCAGCAGCTCCGCCGGGACAAACAACCGGGATGAGCAGTTCTTC
size: once; D: TRBD1; J: TRBJ2-5; V: TRBV25-1; CDR3: CASTRGLLETQYF; DNA: TGTGCCAGCACCAGGGGGCTATTGGAGACCCAGTACTTC
size: NA; D: NA; J: TRBJ2-1; V: TRBV19; CDR3: CATYGREYNEQFF; DNA: TGTGCCACATACGGGCGGGAATACAATGAGCAGTTCTTC
size: NA; D: NA; J: TRBJ2-7; V: TRBV28; CDR3: CASSFYPIGSSSYEQYF; DNA: TGTGCCAGCAGTTTTTACCCCATAGGGAGCTCTTCCTACGAGCAGTACTTC
size: NA; D: NA; J: TRBJ2-5; V: TRBV24-1; CDR3: CATSDPGPLGETQYF; DNA: TGCGCCACCAGTGACCCGGGACCGCTAGGGGAGACCCAGTACTTC
size: few; D: TRBD2; J: TRBJ2-2; V: TRBV28; CDR3: CASIMGLAANTGELFF; DNA: TGTGCCAGCATTATGGGACTAGCGGCGAACACCGGGGAGCTGTTTTTT
size: NA; D: NA; J: TRBJ1-1; V: TRBV12-3/TRBV12-4; CDR3: CASSSSPRGGTEAFF; DNA: TGTGCCAGCAGTTCCTCGCCACGGGGAGGCACTGAAGCTTTCTTT
size: few; D: NA; J: TRBJ1-2; V: TRBV6-5; CDR3: CASNPDGALYGYTF; DNA: TGTGCCAGCAACCCCGACGGGGCCCTCTATGGCTACACCTTC
size: NA; D: NA; J: TRBJ2-1; V: TRBV29-1; CDR3: CSAERDNEQFF; DNA: TGCAGCGCCGAACGGGACAATGAGCAGTTCTTC
size: NA; D: NA; J: TRBJ2-1; V: TRBV20-1; CDR3: CSARGVGLGNEQFF; DNA: TGCAGTGCTAGGGGGGTGGGGTTGGGGAATGAGCAGTTCTTC
size: few; D: NA; J: TRBJ2-4; V: TRBV12-3/TRBV12-4; CDR3: CASSGQLAKNIQYF; DNA: TGTGCCAGCAGTGGACAGTTAGCCAAAAACATTCAGTACTTC
size: few; D: NA; J: TRBJ2-4; V: TRBV29-1; CDR3: CSVATLAKNIQYF; DNA: TGCAGCGTCGCAACCTTGGCCAAAAACATTCAGTACTTC
size: few; D: NA; J: TRBJ1-2; V: TRBV7-8; CDR3: CASSSRPSHGYTF; DNA: TGTGCCAGCAGCTCGCGGCCTTCCCATGGCTACACCTTC
size: NA; D: TRBD1; J: TRBJ2-7; V: TRBV4-3; CDR3: CASSQDLAGGKDEQYF; DNA: TGCGCCAGCAGCCAAGATTTGGCAGGGGGCAAGGACGAGCAGTACTTC
size: few; D: NA; J: TRBJ2-5; V: TRBV7-9; CDR3: CASSFQLQETQYF; DNA: TGTGCCAGCAGCTTCCAACTGCAAGAGACCCAGTACTTC
size: NA; D: TRBD1; J: TRBJ2-5; V: TRBV5-1; CDR3: CASSLRGPSYNEQYF; DNA: TGCGCCAGCAGCTTGAGGGGGCCCTCCTACAATGAGCAGTACTTC
size: NA; D: NA; J: TRBJ1-5; V: TRBV20-1; CDR3: CSARRQDSNQPQHF; DNA: TGCAGTGCTCGAAGACAGGATAGCAATCAGCCCCAGCATTTT
size: NA; D: NA; J: TRBJ1-4; V: TRBV11-2; CDR3: CASSLELASNEKLFF; DNA: TGTGCCAGCAGCTTAGAACTAGCCTCTAATGAAAAACTGTTTTTT
size: NA; D: TRBD1; J: TRBJ1-3; V: TRBV6-1; CDR3: CASRGQGEYTIYF; DNA: TGTGCCAGCAGGGGACAGGGGGAATACACCATATATTTT
size: few; D: TRBD1; J: TRBJ2-5; V: TRBV20-1; CDR3: CSARDSGQGGETQYF; DNA: TGCAGTGCTAGAGATTCGGGACAGGGTGGAGAGACCCAGTACTTC
size: few; D: NA; J: TRBJ1-1; V: TRBV2; CDR3: CASCRGSRGSTEAFF; DNA: TGTGCCAGTTGCAGGGGCTCGAGGGGAAGCACTGAAGCTTTCTTT
size: NA; D: NA; J: TRBJ2-5; V: TRBV7-2; CDR3: CASSPKAQETQYF; DNA: TGTGCCAGCAGCCCAAAAGCTCAAGAGACCCAGTACTTC